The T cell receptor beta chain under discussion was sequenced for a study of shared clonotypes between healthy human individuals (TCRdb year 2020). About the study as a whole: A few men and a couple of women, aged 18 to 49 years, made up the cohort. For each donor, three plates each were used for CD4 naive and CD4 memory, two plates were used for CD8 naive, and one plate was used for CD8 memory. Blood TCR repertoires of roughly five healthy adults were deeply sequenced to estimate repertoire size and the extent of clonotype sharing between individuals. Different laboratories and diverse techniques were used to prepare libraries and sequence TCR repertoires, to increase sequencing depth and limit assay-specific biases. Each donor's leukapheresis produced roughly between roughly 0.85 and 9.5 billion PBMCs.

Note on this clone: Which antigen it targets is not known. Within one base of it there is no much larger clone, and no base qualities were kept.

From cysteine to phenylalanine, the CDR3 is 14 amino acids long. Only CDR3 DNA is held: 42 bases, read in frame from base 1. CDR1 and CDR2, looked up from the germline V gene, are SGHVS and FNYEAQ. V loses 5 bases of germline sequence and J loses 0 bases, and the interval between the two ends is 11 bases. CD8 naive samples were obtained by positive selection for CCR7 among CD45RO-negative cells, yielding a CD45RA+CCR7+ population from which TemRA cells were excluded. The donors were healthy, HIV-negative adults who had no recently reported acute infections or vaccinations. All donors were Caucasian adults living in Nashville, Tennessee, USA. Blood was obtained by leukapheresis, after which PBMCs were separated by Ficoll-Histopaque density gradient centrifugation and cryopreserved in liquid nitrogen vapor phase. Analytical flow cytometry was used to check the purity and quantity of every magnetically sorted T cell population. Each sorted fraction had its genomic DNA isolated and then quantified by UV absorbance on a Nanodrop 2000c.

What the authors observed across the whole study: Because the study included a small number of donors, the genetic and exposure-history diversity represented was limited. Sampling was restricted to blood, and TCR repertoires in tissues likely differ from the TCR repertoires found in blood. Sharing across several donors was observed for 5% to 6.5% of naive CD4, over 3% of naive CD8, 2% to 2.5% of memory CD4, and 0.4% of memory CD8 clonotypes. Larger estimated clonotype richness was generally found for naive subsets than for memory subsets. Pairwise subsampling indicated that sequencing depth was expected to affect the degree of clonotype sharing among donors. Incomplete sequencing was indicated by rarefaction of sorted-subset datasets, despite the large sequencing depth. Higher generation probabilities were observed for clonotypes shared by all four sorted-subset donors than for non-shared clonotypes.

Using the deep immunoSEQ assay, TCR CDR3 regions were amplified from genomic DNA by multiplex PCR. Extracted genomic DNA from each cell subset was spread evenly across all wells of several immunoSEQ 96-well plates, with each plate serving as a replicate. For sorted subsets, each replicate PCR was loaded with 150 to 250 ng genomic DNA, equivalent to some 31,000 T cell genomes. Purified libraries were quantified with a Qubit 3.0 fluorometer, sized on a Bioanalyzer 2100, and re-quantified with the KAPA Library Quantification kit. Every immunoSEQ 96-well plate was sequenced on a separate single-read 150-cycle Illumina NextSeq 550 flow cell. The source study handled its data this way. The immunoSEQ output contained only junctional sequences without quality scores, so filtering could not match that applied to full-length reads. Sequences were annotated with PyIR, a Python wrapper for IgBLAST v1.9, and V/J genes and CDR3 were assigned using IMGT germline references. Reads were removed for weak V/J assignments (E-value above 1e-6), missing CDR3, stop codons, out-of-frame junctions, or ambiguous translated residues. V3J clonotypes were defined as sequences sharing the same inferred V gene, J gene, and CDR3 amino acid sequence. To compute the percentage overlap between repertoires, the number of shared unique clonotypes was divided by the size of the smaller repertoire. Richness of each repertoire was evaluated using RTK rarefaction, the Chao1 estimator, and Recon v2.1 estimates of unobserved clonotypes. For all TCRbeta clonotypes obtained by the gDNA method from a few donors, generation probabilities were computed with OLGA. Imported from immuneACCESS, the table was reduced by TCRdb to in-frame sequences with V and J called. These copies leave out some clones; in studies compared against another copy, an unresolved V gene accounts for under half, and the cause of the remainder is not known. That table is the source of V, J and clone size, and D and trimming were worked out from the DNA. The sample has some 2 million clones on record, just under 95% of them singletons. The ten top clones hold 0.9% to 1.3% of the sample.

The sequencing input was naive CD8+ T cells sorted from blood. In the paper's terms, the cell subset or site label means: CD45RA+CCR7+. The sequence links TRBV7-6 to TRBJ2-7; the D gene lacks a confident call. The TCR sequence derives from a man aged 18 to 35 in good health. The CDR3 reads CASSPLDNSYEQYF. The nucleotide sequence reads TGTGCCAGCAGCCCCCTCGACAACTCCTACGAGCAGTACTTC. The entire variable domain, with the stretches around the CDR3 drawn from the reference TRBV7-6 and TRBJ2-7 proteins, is GAGVSQSPRYKVTKRGQDVALRCDPISGHVSLYWYRQALGQGPEFLTYFNYEAQQDKSGLPNDRFSAERPEGSISTLTIQRTEQRDSAMYRCASSPLDNSYEQYFGPGTRLTVT.